Presented here are 20 T cell receptor beta chains from one specimen sequenced in a study of cytomegalovirus exposure and HLA in healthy donors. The assay was immunoSEQ multiplex PCR, and TCRdb's table has in-frame clones only and misses some. The sample consists of fewer than 70,000 clones, roughly 94% of them appearing once. The specimen sequenced was PBMCs. These TCRs come from a woman between 18 and 30 years old in good health and CMV-seropositive.

Only a few counts were recorded for this clone. The chain uses TRBV10-1 and TRBJ1-1; D gene uncertain. This CDR3 has 12 amino acids. Trimming shortened V by 0 bases and J by 10 bases, and 9 bases separated the two germline ends. In germline, CDR1 is WNHNN, CDR2 SYGVQD (reference sequence). For the CDR3, the DNA is TGCGCCAGCAGTGAGTCGACCCGCGGAGCTTTCTTT. Protein: CASSESTRGAFF.

The chain uses TRBV2 and TRBJ2-1, with D possibly matching TRBD2 (5 bases). Trimming cost V 6 bases and J 7 bases, with 16 bases left between them. The CDR3 spans 14 residues. Germline CDR1 and CDR2: SNHLY and FYNNEI. CDR3 residues: CASRRPSSLNEQFF. As DNA, the CDR3 is TGTGCCAGCAGAAGGCCTAGCAGCCTGAATGAGCAGTTCTTC.

The V and J genes are TRBV2 and TRBJ2-4, with 10 bases identical to TRBD2. V shed 10 bases, J shed 1 base, and the junction held 13 bases outside the gene matches. Per the germline V gene, CDR1 is SNHLY and CDR2 is FYNNEI. The CDR3 spans 17 residues. In DNA, the CDR3 is TGTGCCACCTTGTCTAGCGGGAGTTCGGCGGCCAAAAACATTCAGTACTTC. Protein: CATLSSGSSAAKNIQYF.

The V call is TRBV5-3, the J call TRBJ1-1; D gene uncertain. TRBV5-3 is flagged as an ORF with uncertain function. The CDR3 contains 13 residues. Between the trimmed V and J ends, which lost 1 base and 1 base, there was a span of 5 bases. Written as DNA, the CDR3 is TGTGCCAGAAGCTTGCAGGAGAACACTGAAGCTTTCTTT. It encodes CARSLQENTEAFF.

This clone was found once. The CDR3 protein is CASSEWLAGGTDTQYF. The CDR3 DNA sequence: TGTGCCAGCAGTGAATGGCTAGCGGGGGGCACAGATACGCAGTATTTT. J is TRBJ2-3 and V is TRBV25-1; 10 bases fit TRBD2. This CDR3 spans 16 amino acids. Unmatched junction bases numbered 2, after V lost 1 base and J lost 1 base. Germline values: CDR1 MGHDK, CDR2 SYGVNS.

The V and J genes are TRBV2 and TRBJ2-4; 9 nucleotides agree with TRBD1. The CDR3 is made up of 19 amino acids. V gave up 5 bases and J gave up 4 bases; unmatched junction bases: 18. Germline assignment: CDR1 SNHLY and CDR2 FYNNEI. CDR3 protein: CASSIPGQGGPGTKNIQYF. In DNA form, the CDR3 reads TGTGCCAGCAGTATCCCGGGACAGGGAGGGCCAGGGACAAAAAACATTCAGTACTTC. The full variable domain, with the rest looked up from reference TRBV2 and TRBJ2-4, is EPEVTQTPSHQVTQMGQEVILRCVPISNHLYFYWYRQILGQKVEFLVSFYNNEISEKSEIFDDQFSVERPDGSNFTLKIRSTKLEDSAMYFCASSIPGQGGPGTKNIQYFGAGTRLSVL.

The rearrangement uses TRBV5-1 and TRBJ1-1; unclear D gene. The germline V gene has CDR1 SGHRS and CDR2 YFSETQ. V shed 5 bases and J shed 1 base, with 12 bases lying between them. This CDR3 has 14 residues. This CDR3 is CASSFSEGNTEAFF. The CDR3 region has the DNA TGCGCCAGCAGTTTTTCGGAGGGGAACACTGAAGCTTTCTTT.

The V gene is TRBV5-1, the J gene TRBJ2-2; D may be TRBD2 (5 bases). Trimming took off 4 bases at V and 7 bases at J, with 11 bases between the two ends. CDR3 size: 13 residues. Looked up from germline, CDR1 is SGHRS and CDR2 is YFSETQ. The CDR3 sequence: CASSLNRDGELFF. The CDR3 nucleotides read TGCGCCAGCAGCCTAAACCGGGACGGGGAGCTGTTTTTT.

The rearrangement joins TRBV29-1 to TRBJ1-3; no clear D gene. CDR3 length equals 17 residues. The V and J ends lost 7 bases and 0 bases respectively, with 22 bases between them. CDR1 and CDR2 (germline): SQVTM, ANQGSEA. CDR3 sequence (DNA): TGCAGCGCCGCTGGGAGACACAGAGATGGCTCTGGAAACACCATATATTTT. Translating gives CSAAGRHRDGSGNTIYF.

This clone was found once. The chain is built from TRBV2 and TRBJ1-6; 9 nucleotides match TRBD1. The CDR3 spans 14 residues. Trimming at V came to 5 bases and at J to 6 bases, leaving 2 bases not matched to a gene. Germline-derived CDR1 and CDR2 are SNHLY and FYNNEI. CDR3 bases: TGTGCCAGCAGTCTGGACAGGGGTAATTCACCCCTCCACTTT. Translating it yields CASSLDRGNSPLHF.

The V and J genes are TRBV7-9 and TRBJ1-5, with D possibly being TRBD1 (6 bases). CDR1 SEHNR and CDR2 FQNEAQ come from the germline V gene (reference sequence). The CDR3 covers 14 residues. The V gene lost 5 bases and the J gene lost 1 base, with 9 bases spanning the gap. The CDR3 region has the DNA TGTGCCAGCAGCCCCACAGGGAGCAATCAGCCCCAGCATTTT. Translated: CASSPTGSNQPQHF.

This sequence joins TRBV29-1 and TRBJ1-2; tentatively, D is TRBD1 (5 bases). The V and J ends lost 5 bases and 1 base respectively, with 14 bases between them. Per the germline V gene, CDR1 is SQVTM and CDR2 is ANQGSEA. The CDR3 is 14 residues long. In DNA, the CDR3 is TGCAGCGTTAGCAGGGAGGTTGGTAACTATGGCTACACCTTC. It is translated as CSVSREVGNYGYTF.

V usage is TRBV18 and J usage is TRBJ2-3; 10 bases are shared with TRBD1. V lost 4 bases, J lost 5 bases, and 0 bases stayed unmatched. There are 13 residues in the CDR3. Per the germline V gene, CDR1 is KGHSH and CDR2 is LQKENI. CDR3 sequence reads: CASSRDRGDTQYF. The CDR3 coding sequence is TGTGCCAGCTCACGGGACAGGGGAGATACGCAGTATTTT.

V usage is TRBV7-2 and J usage is TRBJ2-7, with 14 bases aligning to TRBD2. V trimming: 3 bases; J trimming: 3 bases; junction bases outside the gene matches: 10. CDR3 length: 18 amino acids. Germline CDR1 reads SGHTA; CDR2 reads FQGNSA. CDR3 loop: CASSLVGTSGGAGYEQYF. As DNA, the CDR3 is TGTGCCAGCAGCTTGGTGGGGACTAGCGGGGGCGCTGGCTACGAGCAGTACTTC. The full variable domain, with the rest looked up from reference TRBV7-2 and TRBJ2-7, is GAGVSQSPSNKVTEKGKDVELRCDPISGHTALYWYRQSLGQGLEFLIYFQGNSAPDKSGLPSDRFSAERTGGSVSTLTIQRTQQEDSAVYLCASSLVGTSGGAGYEQYFGPGTRLTVT.

This chain uses TRBV5-1 with TRBJ2-4, with 8 bases identical to TRBD1. The J segment lost 1 base and the V segment lost 3 bases, leaving 6 bases of the junction unmatched. CDR1 and CDR2 (germline): SGHRS, YFSETQ. This CDR3 region has 16 residues. CDR3 loop: CASSWTGLEAKNIQYF. The CDR3 nucleotides read TGCGCCAGCAGCTGGACAGGGTTGGAGGCCAAAAACATTCAGTACTTC.

Here the CDR3 reads CASSLAFTGELFF. Here the CDR3 DNA reads TGCGCCAGCAGCTTGGCCTTCACCGGGGAGCTGTTTTTT. This rearrangement joins TRBV5-1 to TRBJ2-2; D is unclear. Germline lookup yields CDR1 SGHRS and CDR2 YFSETQ. V was clipped by 0 bases and J by 4 bases, with 4 bases between them. This CDR3 region has 13 residues.

This clone was detected only once. The V gene is TRBV5-1, the J gene TRBJ1-3; TRBD1 matches at 7 bases. The CDR3 contains 15 residues. Germline CDR1 SGHRS, CDR2 YFSETQ. J gave up 0 bases and V 4 bases, and 4 bases lay outside the gene matches. CDR3 bases: TGCGCCAGCAGCCTGGACAGGTTCTCTGGAAACACCATATATTTT. Translating gives CASSLDRFSGNTIYF.

The chain uses TRBV6-4 and TRBJ2-5; TRBD2 is a possible D gene (6 bases). The CDR3 contains 14 residues. CDR1 is MRHNA, CDR2 SNTAGT, per germline. Trimming took off 7 bases at V and 5 bases at J, with 17 bases between the two ends. The DNA of the CDR3 is TGTGCCAGCATAATGAGGAGGGGTGGTGAGACCCAGTACTTC. It is translated as CASIMRRGGETQYF.

The chain recombines TRBV28 with TRBJ1-2; D might be TRBD1 (6 bases). The CDR3 length is 14 residues. V lost 5 bases and J lost 4, with 14 bases in between. Looked up from germline, CDR1 is MDHEN and CDR2 is SYDVKM. The CDR3 sequence is CASSITGSSYGYTF. CDR3 coding DNA: TGTGCCAGCAGTATAACAGGGAGCAGCTATGGCTACACCTTC.

This clone occurred once. The chain recombines TRBV29-1 with TRBJ2-5; TRBD2 aligns across 10 bases. The germline V gene has CDR1 SQVTM and CDR2 ANQGSEA. V gave up 7 bases and J gave up 2 bases; unmatched junction bases: 4. This CDR3 contains 13 residues. In DNA, the CDR3 is TGCAGCGCCCGGACTAGCGGTCAAGAGACCCAGTACTTC. As protein: CSARTSGQETQYF.